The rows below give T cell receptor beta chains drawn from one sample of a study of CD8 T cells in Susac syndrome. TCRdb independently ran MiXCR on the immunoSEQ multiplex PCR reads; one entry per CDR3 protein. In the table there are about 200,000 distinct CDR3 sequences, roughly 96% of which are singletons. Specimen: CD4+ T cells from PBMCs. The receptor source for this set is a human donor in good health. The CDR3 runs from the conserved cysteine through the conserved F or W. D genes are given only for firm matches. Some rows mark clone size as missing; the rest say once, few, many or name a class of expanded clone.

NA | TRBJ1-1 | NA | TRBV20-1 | CSARSGDLNTEAFF | TGCAGTGCTAGAAGTGGGGACTTGAACACTGAAGCTTTCTTT
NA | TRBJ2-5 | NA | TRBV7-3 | CASSLFARETQYF | TGTGCCAGCAGCTTATTTGCCCGGGAGACCCAGTACTTC
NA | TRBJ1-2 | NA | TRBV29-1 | CSAGTPYGYTF | TGCAGCGCCGGGACACCCTATGGCTACACCTTC
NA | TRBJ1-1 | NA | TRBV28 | CASSSGSLNTEAFF | TGTGCCAGCAGTTCGGGCTCACTGAACACTGAAGCTTTCTTT
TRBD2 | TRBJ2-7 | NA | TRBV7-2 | CASSLSSGGARYEQYF | TGTGCCAGCAGCTTGAGTAGCGGGGGGGCCCGATACGAGCAGTACTTC
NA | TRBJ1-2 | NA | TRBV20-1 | CSARVGSSNGYTF | TGCAGTGCTAGAGTTGGCAGCTCGAACGGCTACACCTTC
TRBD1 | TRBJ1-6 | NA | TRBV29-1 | CSVGQGSGSPLHF | TGCAGCGTTGGACAGGGCTCGGGGTCACCCCTCCACTTT
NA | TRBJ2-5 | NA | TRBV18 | CASSPTQSIKTQYF | TGTGCCAGCTCACCAACACAGTCCATAAAGACCCAGTACTTC
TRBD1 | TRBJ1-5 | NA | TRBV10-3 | CAISSDRNQPQHF | TGTGCCATCAGTTCGGACAGGAATCAGCCCCAGCATTTT
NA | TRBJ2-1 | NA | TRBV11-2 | CASSLVGIYNEQFF | TGTGCCAGCAGCTTAGTTGGGATCTACAATGAGCAGTTCTTC
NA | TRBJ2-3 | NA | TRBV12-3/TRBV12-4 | CASSPDSGTQYF | TGTGCCAGCAGTCCCGACAGCGGTACGCAGTATTTT
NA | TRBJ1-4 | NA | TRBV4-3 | CASSPQFSGNRGEKLFF | TGCGCCAGCAGCCCTCAATTCTCAGGGAATAGGGGCGAAAAACTGTTTTTT
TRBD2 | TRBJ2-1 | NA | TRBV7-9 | CARRTSGNEQFF | TGTGCCAGACGGACTAGCGGGAATGAGCAGTTCTTC
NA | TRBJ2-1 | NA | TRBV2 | CASSVDFNNEQFF | TGTGCCAGCAGTGTCGACTTCAACAATGAGCAGTTCTTC
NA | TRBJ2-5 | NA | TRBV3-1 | CASSPDPETQYF | TGTGCCAGCAGCCCGGACCCGGAGACCCAGTACTTC
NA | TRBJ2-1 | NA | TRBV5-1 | CASSLNVYEQFF | TGCGCCAGCAGCTTGAATGTGTATGAGCAGTTCTTC
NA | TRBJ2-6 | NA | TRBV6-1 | CASNQQGYSGANVLTF | TGTGCCAGCAATCAACAGGGTTACTCTGGGGCCAACGTCCTGACTTTC
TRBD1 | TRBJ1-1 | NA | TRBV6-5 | CASRLGTENTEAFF | TGTGCCAGCAGACTTGGGACAGAGAACACTGAAGCTTTCTTT
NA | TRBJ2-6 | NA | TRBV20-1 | CSARATGANVLTF | TGCAGTGCCAGAGCTACTGGGGCCAACGTCCTGACTTTC
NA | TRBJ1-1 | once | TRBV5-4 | CASSSGQKLNTEAFF | TGTGCCAGCAGCTCCGGACAGAAGTTGAACACTGAAGCTTTCTTT
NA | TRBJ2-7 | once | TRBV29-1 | CSAQTSFEQYF | TGCAGCGCCCAGACTAGTTTCGAGCAGTACTTC
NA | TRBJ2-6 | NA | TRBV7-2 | CASSWGVYGANVLTF | TGTGCCAGCAGCTGGGGTGTTTACGGGGCCAACGTCCTGACTTTC
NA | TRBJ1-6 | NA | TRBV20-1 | CSASVSKGPSYNSPLHF | TGCAGTGCTAGCGTTTCCAAAGGGCCCAGTTATAATTCACCCCTCCACTTT
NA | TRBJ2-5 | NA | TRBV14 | CASSQDLERAQYF | TGTGCCAGCAGCCAAGATCTAGAGAGGGCCCAGTACTTC
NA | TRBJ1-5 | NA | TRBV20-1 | CSATRTASNQPQHF | TGCAGTGCTACCCGGACAGCTAGCAATCAGCCCCAGCATTTT
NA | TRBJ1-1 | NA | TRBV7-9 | CASSVRFGVDTEAFF | TGTGCCAGCAGCGTCCGGTTCGGGGTAGACACTGAAGCTTTCTTT
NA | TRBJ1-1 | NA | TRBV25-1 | CASRNSGGSEAEAFF | TGTGCCAGCAGGAACTCGGGGGGCTCCGAGGCTGAAGCTTTCTTT
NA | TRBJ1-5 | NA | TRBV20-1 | CSARRRSDQPQHF | TGCAGTGCCCGACGTCGGTCGGATCAGCCCCAGCATTTT
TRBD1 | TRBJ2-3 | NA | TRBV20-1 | CSRDRGTDTQYF | TGCAGCCGGGACAGGGGGACAGATACGCAGTATTTT
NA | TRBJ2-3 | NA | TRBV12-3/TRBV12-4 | CASSLIQGTDTQYF | TGTGCCAGCAGTTTAATCCAGGGGACAGATACGCAGTATTTT
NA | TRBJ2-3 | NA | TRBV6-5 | CASSYESVSDTQYF | TGTGCCAGCAGTTACGAGAGCGTGTCAGATACGCAGTATTTT
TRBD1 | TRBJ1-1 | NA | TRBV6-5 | CASSRGTGWATEAFF | TGTGCCAGCAGCAGAGGGACAGGGTGGGCCACTGAAGCTTTCTTT
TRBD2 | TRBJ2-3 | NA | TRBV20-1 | CSAPSGRDTDTQYF | TGCAGTGCACCTAGCGGGAGGGACACAGATACGCAGTATTTT
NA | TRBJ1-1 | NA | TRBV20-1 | CSAKGLFGTEAFF | TGCAGTGCTAAAGGACTCTTTGGCACTGAAGCTTTCTTT
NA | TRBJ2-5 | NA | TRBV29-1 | CSVVRQRQETQYF | TGCAGCGTTGTGAGACAGCGCCAAGAGACCCAGTACTTC
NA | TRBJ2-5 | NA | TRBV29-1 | CSVEDPAQSQETQYF | TGCAGCGTTGAAGATCCCGCGCAGAGCCAAGAGACCCAGTACTTC